The 11 T cell receptor beta chains listed next were all sequenced from one sample in a study of regulatory T cells in long-lasting Graves disease. Libraries of TCR beta came from iRepertoire HTBI primers plus Arm-PCR of CDR3 regions. One entry per CDR3 protein, called by TCRdb with MiXCR from the multiplex PCR reads. The sample holds 400,000 to 500,000 distinct CDR3 sequences, 15% seen once. Documented time point: newly diagnosed GD, antithyroid drugs for less than 3 months. Scientists built the TCR library using RNA that was extracted from PBMCs. This same sample was also part of a study on T cells in Graves' hyperthyroidism and ophthalmopathy.

Sequences were derived from peripheral blood mononuclear cells (PBMCs), sampled at new diagnosis, from a patient treated with antithyroid drugs. These receptor sequences come from a woman in her forties with Graves disease.

At least ten counts were recorded for this clonotype. The gene calls are TRBV3-1 and TRBJ2-5; TRBD2 matches at 7 bases. Germline CDR1 is LGHDT and CDR2 is YNNKEL (reference sequence). The V segment lost 0 bases and the J segment 5 bases; nucleotides outside the gene matches: 6. The CDR3 extends over 15 amino acids. CDR3 sequence reads: CASSQEVGRTETQYF. The CDR3 DNA sequence: TGTGCCAGCAGCCAAGAGGTCGGGAGGACGGAGACCCAGTACTTC.

For this clonotype: A far larger clone is one nucleotide away, so this likely arose from a read error. The gene calls are TRBV7-3 and TRBJ2-2, with no clear D. CDR1 is SGHTA, CDR2 FQGTGA, per germline. The CDR3 covers 14 residues. The CDR3: CVSTTNPNTGELFF. Written as DNA, the CDR3 is TGTGTCAGCACGACGAACCCGAACACCGGGGAGCTGTTTTTT.

This clonotype came up a few times. This rearrangement joins TRBV15 to TRBJ2-1; 8 positions agree with TRBD1. Trimming cost V 4 bases and J 2 bases; bases outside gene matches: 7. The length of the CDR3 is 16 residues. Germline V gene lookup returns CDR1 LNHNV and CDR2 YYDKDF (reference sequence). CDR3 bases: TGTGCCACCAGCACAAGGACAGGGACTCCCTACAATGAGCAGTTCTTC. The encoded protein is CATSTRTGTPYNEQFF.

This clonotype was detected ten times or more. CDR3 nucleotides: TGTGCCATCGGGGGGGGCGCCGTATCCTACGAGCAGTACTTC. This codes for CAIGGGAVSYEQYF. This chain uses TRBV10-3 with TRBJ2-7; D might be TRBD2 (7 bases). CDR3 length: 14 residues. CDR1 and CDR2 from the germline V gene are ENHRY and SYGVKD. Trimming took off 8 bases at V and 1 base at J, with 15 bases between the two ends.

Note on this clonotype: With a far larger clone one base away, a read error is the likely cause. The rearrangement uses TRBV11-2 and TRBJ2-5; D call uncertain. Germline CDR1 and CDR2: SGHAT and FQNNGV. This CDR3 contains 17 residues. The CDR3: CASSYPPGEKYQEAQYF. CDR3 bases: TGTGCCAGCAGTTACCCCCCGGGCGAGAAGTACCAAGAGGCCCAGTACTTC.

The sample holds many counts of this clonotype. Written as DNA, the CDR3 is TGTGCCAGCAGTTACTCATTCGTGCGCGGGAGGGAGACCCAGTACTTC. Its protein is CASSYSFVRGRETQYF. V usage is TRBV6-5 and J usage is TRBJ2-5; the match to TRBD2 covers 8 bases. V lost 0 bases and J lost 5; bases outside the gene matches: 8. This CDR3 spans 16 amino acids. The germline V gene has CDR1 MNHEY and CDR2 SVGAGI.

At least ten counts were recorded for this clonotype. CDR3 nucleotide sequence: TGTGCCAGCAGTAACCCTAGCGGCTCTGGTACCGGGGAGCTGTTTTTT. Protein sequence: CASSNPSGSGTGELFF. The chain employs TRBV27 and TRBJ2-2, with 7 bases matching TRBD2. This CDR3 has 16 residues. V was clipped by 5 bases and J by 5 bases; unmatched bases: 11. Germline-derived CDR1 and CDR2 are MNHEY and SMNVEV (reference sequence).

This clonotype was seen only a few times. V is TRBV5-5 and J is TRBJ1-3; D gene unclear. Trimming took 1 base from V and 3 from J, leaving 11 bases between them. The germline gives CDR1 SGHKS, CDR2 YYEKEE (reference sequence). The CDR3 is 15 amino acids. This CDR3 reads CASSLQSGFGNTIYF. CDR3 bases: TGTGCCAGCAGCTTGCAGTCCGGGTTTGGAAACACCATATATTTT.

This clonotype was seen repeatedly, ten times or more. The rearrangement uses TRBV12-5 and TRBJ2-5; D uncertain. Germline-derived CDR1 and CDR2 are LGHNT and FRNRAP. This CDR3 region has 11 residues. V was pared by 3 bases and J by 12 bases, with 11 bases between. This chain's CDR3 is CASGLEDPKYF. The CDR3 bases are TGTGCTAGTGGTTTAGAGGACCCTAAGTACTTC.

This clonotype was observed at least ten times. The chain employs TRBV9 and TRBJ2-7; 10 positions agree with TRBD1. Looked up from germline, CDR1 is SGDLS and CDR2 is YYNGEE. The CDR3 contains 15 residues. With V trimmed by 3 bases and J by 2 bases, 5 bases remained unmatched. The CDR3 DNA reads TGTGCCAGCAGCGCCGGACAGGGGGTTCCCTACGAGCAGTACTTC. Translation gives CASSAGQGVPYEQYF.

This clonotype was detected many times. The chain uses TRBV28 and TRBJ2-7; D uncertain. V was pared by 3 bases and J by 3 bases, with 9 bases between. This CDR3 comprises 13 residues. Germline V gene sequence: CDR1 MDHEN, CDR2 SYDVKM. The DNA for the CDR3 is TGTGCCAGCAGTTTGCCACTGTTCTACGAGCAGTACTTC. Translated, it gives CASSLPLFYEQYF.